The T cell receptor (beta chain) under discussion was sequenced for a study of a mutant IDH1 vaccine in newly diagnosed glioma. The CDR3 runs 18 residues. The germline CDR1 and CDR2 sequences are SGHVS and FNYEAQ. Trimming at V came to 7 bases and at J to 4 bases, leaving 20 bases not matched to a gene. The protocol was immunoSEQ multiplex PCR, while the TCRdb copy is restricted to in-frame clones and leaves out a portion. The sample has about 64,000 clones; about 88% are singletons. The time point was: week 11, during vaccination. One vaccine dose held 300 ug of mutant IDH1 20-mer peptide and came with topical imiquimod. This clone was counted between two and nine times. The antigen remains undetermined.

Sequenced material: PBMCs, taken from a glioma patient whose treatment included an IDH1 peptide vaccine. This sequence joins TRBV7-6 and TRBJ2-3; 7 bases are shared with TRBD2. The sequence was collected from a woman aged 45-65 years with glioma. The chain's CDR3 is CASTPKVPGGRSADTQYF. The CDR3 nucleotides read TGTGCCAGCACCCCCAAGGTACCGGGGGGTCGATCCGCAGATACGCAGTATTTT.